The next 30 T cell receptor beta chains were all read from a single sample in a study of monozygotic twins with cystic fibrosis. Repertoires were generated with immunoSEQ multiplex PCR, while TCRdb's copy carries only in-frame clones and drops some. The table includes tens of thousands of clones, 75% to 90% detected once. Sequencing input: blood. The receptors were gathered from a girl aged 2-10 years with cystic fibrosis.

V gene TRBV6-5 combines with J gene TRBJ1-5; 8 nucleotides align to TRBD1. The CDR3 extends over 15 amino acids. CDR1 and CDR2 (germline): MNHEY, SVGAGI. The junction had 8 bases not matched to a gene; V was cut back by 6 bases and J by 4 bases. The CDR3 sequence is CASSGTGGPNQPQHF. The CDR3 region has the DNA TGTGCCAGCAGCGGGACAGGTGGGCCTAATCAGCCCCAGCATTTT.

This clone was detected only a few times. This chain links TRBV4-1 with TRBJ1-5; D ambiguous. This CDR3 is 13 amino acids long. Germline-derived CDR1 and CDR2 are MGHRA and YSYEKL. Between the trimmed V and J ends, which lost 0 bases and 1 base, there was a span of 1 base. For the CDR3, the DNA is TGCGCCAGCAGCCAAGACAGCAATCAGCCCCAGCATTTT. This gives the protein CASSQDSNQPQHF.

This clone was counted only a few times. This chain links TRBV6-1 with TRBJ2-7; TRBD1 matches at 9 bases. The J segment lost 0 bases and the V segment lost 7 bases, leaving 7 bases of the junction unmatched. Germline V lookup: CDR1 MNHNS, CDR2 SASEGT. This CDR3 comprises 15 residues. CDR3 residues: CASKRGTGPSYEQYF. DNA for the CDR3: TGTGCCAGCAAGAGGGGGACAGGGCCCTCCTACGAGCAGTACTTC.

The chain recombines TRBV4-3 with TRBJ2-5, with D uncertain. Germline V lookup: CDR1 LGHNA, CDR2 YSLEER. Trimming took off 0 bases at V and 7 bases at J, with 12 bases between the two ends. This CDR3 region has 14 residues. CDR3: CASSQDRGYGTQYF. The DNA of the CDR3 is TGCGCCAGCAGCCAAGATCGCGGTTACGGGACCCAGTACTTC.

This clone was seen only a few times. The chain employs TRBV7-2 and TRBJ2-2; D may be TRBD2 (6 bases). V was clipped by 3 bases and J by 7 bases, with 15 bases between them. Germline V lookup: CDR1 SGHTA, CDR2 FQGNSA. This CDR3 is built from 15 residues. CDR3 loop: CASSFGLAFGGELFF. Written as DNA, the CDR3 is TGTGCCAGCAGCTTTGGGCTAGCGTTTGGCGGGGAGCTGTTTTTT. Full variable domain (missing parts from reference TRBV7-2 and TRBJ2-2): GAGVSQSPSNKVTEKGKDVELRCDPISGHTALYWYRQSLGQGLEFLIYFQGNSAPDKSGLPSDRFSAERTGGSVSTLTIQRTQQEDSAVYLCASSFGLAFGGELFFGEGSRLTVL.

The rearrangement uses TRBV5-6 and TRBJ1-2, with 9 bases that match TRBD1. V lost 0 bases, J lost 5 bases, and 5 bases stayed unmatched. The germline V gene has CDR1 SGHDT and CDR2 YYEEEE. The CDR3 has 15 residues. This chain's CDR3 is CASSLDRGRRYGYTF. For the CDR3, the DNA is TGTGCCAGCAGCTTGGACAGGGGGCGCCGGTATGGCTACACCTTC.

CDR3 in amino acids: CSVERAGVNTGELFF. Written as DNA, the CDR3 is TGCAGCGTTGAACGGGCAGGGGTGAACACCGGGGAGCTGTTTTTT. The chain has TRBV29-1 and TRBJ2-2; D may be TRBD1 (6 bases). This CDR3 has 15 amino acids. Germline V CDR1 and CDR2: SQVTM, ANQGSEA. Trimming cost V 2 bases and J 1 base, with 11 bases left between them.

The chain is built from TRBV2 and TRBJ1-3; the D is unclear. Looked up from germline, CDR1 is SNHLY and CDR2 is FYNNEI. The CDR3 covers 15 residues. The V gene lost 3 bases and the J gene lost 3 bases, with 12 bases spanning the gap. The CDR3 bases are TGTGCCAGCAGTGACGAGGGCATGGGTGGAAACACCATATATTTT. As protein: CASSDEGMGGNTIYF.

The CDR3 loop reads CAWSAGTTSYEQYF. In DNA, the CDR3 is TGTGCCTGGAGTGCCGGGACAACTTCCTACGAGCAGTACTTC. This chain uses TRBV30 with TRBJ2-7; D perhaps matches TRBD1 (6 bases). The length of the CDR3 is 14 residues. Trimming left V 1 base short and J 1 base short, with 11 bases between. The germline CDR1 and CDR2 sequences are GTSNPN and SVGIG (reference sequence).

The rearrangement joins TRBV4-2 to TRBJ2-1; 8 positions match TRBD2. This CDR3 has 14 residues. After removal of 1 base from V and 6 bases from J, the junction contained 2 bases not matched to a gene. The germline V gene has CDR1 LGHNA and CDR2 YNFKEQ. The CDR3 bases are TGTGCCAGCAGCCAAGCGGGGGGGCCCAATGAGCAGTTCTTC. It is translated as CASSQAGGPNEQFF.

This chain joins TRBV6-6 and TRBJ1-2, with D hard to call. The germline V gene encodes CDR1 MNHNY and CDR2 SVGAGI (reference sequence). The CDR3 has 10 residues. Between the trimmed V and J ends, which lost 6 bases and 5 bases, there was a span of 4 bases. CDR3 in DNA: TGTGCCAGCAGAACGTATGGCTACACCTTC. The encoded protein is CASRTYGYTF.

V gene TRBV5-1 combines with J gene TRBJ2-6, with a possible D match to TRBD1 (5 bases). Deletions cut 1 base from V and 4 bases from J, with 9 bases between. Looked up from germline, CDR1 is SGHRS and CDR2 is YFSETQ. The CDR3 totals 15 residues. DNA for the CDR3: TGCGCCAGCAGCTTGACAGGAACAGGGGCCAACGTCCTGACTTTC. Residues: CASSLTGTGANVLTF.

The genes are TRBV30 and TRBJ1-3; 7 positions agree with TRBD1. From germline, CDR1 is GTSNPN and CDR2 SVGIG (reference sequence). The V and J ends lost 0 bases and 2 bases, in that order; junction bases with no gene match: 7. The CDR3 runs to 16 residues. In DNA, the CDR3 is TGTGCCTGGAGTGTAAGCCGTACAGGGGCTGGAAACACCATATATTTT. As protein: CAWSVSRTGAGNTIYF.

The gene calls are TRBV23-1 and TRBJ2-7; D may be TRBD1 (5 bases). TRBV23-1 is placed among ORFs of uncertain function. The CDR3 covers 17 residues. Trimming took 2 bases from V and 0 from J, leaving 17 bases between them. The CDR3 spells CASSQGQAHRSSYEQYF. The CDR3 DNA follows: TGCGCCAGCAGTCAAGGCCAGGCCCACAGGAGCTCCTACGAGCAGTACTTC.

This chain links TRBV4-2 with TRBJ2-7, with 9 bases matching TRBD1. The CDR3 consists of 13 residues. The trim removed 3 bases at V and 6 bases at J, leaving 3 bases unmatched. Germline V gives CDR1 LGHNA, CDR2 YNFKEQ. For the CDR3, the DNA is TGTGCCAGCAGCCAGGGACAGGGAGGCGAGCAGTACTTC. It yields the protein CASSQGQGGEQYF.

This chain joins TRBV29-1 and TRBJ2-1, with 10 bases that match TRBD2. This CDR3 spans 14 amino acids. Germline lookup yields CDR1 SQVTM and CDR2 ANQGSEA. Germline trimming cut 3 bases from V and 9 bases from J; bases unmatched to any gene: 8. The CDR3 sequence: CSVEVAGGGGEQFF. As DNA, the CDR3 is TGCAGCGTTGAGGTAGCGGGGGGCGGCGGTGAGCAGTTCTTC.

The CDR3 protein is CASSHNRGREKLFF. The CDR3 DNA sequence: TGTGCCAGCAGCCATAACAGGGGCCGGGAAAAACTGTTTTTT. The chain is built from TRBV14 and TRBJ1-4; 7 bases are a match to TRBD1. This CDR3 has 14 amino acids. Germline values: CDR1 SGHDN, CDR2 FVKESK. V dropped 3 bases and J dropped 8; count of bases not matched to a gene: 6.

This clone has more than one count but fewer than ten. V is TRBV11-2 and J is TRBJ2-1, with 8 positions matching TRBD2. The V gene end was trimmed by 10 bases and the J gene end by 8 bases; junction bases not matched to a gene: 4. The CDR3 extends over 11 amino acids. Germline assignment: CDR1 SGHAT and CDR2 FQNNGV. CDR3 sequence reads: CATTGGHEQFF. The CDR3 bases are TGTGCCACCACGGGGGGGCATGAGCAGTTCTTC.

The chain employs TRBV30 and TRBJ1-5, with 10 nucleotides matching TRBD1. The CDR3 contains 15 residues. Germline V gene lookup returns CDR1 GTSNPN and CDR2 SVGIG (reference sequence). Germline trimming cut 2 bases from V and 3 bases from J; bases unmatched to any gene: 4. Here the CDR3 reads CAWSRGTGANQPQHF. In DNA form, the CDR3 reads TGTGCCTGGAGTAGGGGGACAGGGGCCAATCAGCCCCAGCATTTT.

This chain joins TRBV27 and TRBJ1-5; D unresolved. The CDR3 loop spans 13 amino acids. Looked up from germline, CDR1 is MNHEY and CDR2 is SMNVEV (reference sequence). Deletions cut 3 bases from V and 0 bases from J, with 3 bases between. This CDR3 reads CASSFASNQPQHF. Here the CDR3 DNA reads TGTGCCAGCAGTTTTGCTAGCAATCAGCCCCAGCATTTT.

The CDR3 loop reads CASSGYRVQETQYF. The CDR3, as DNA: TGTGCCAGCAGCGGATACAGGGTCCAAGAGACCCAGTACTTC. The chain links TRBV7-8 to TRBJ2-5, with D possibly TRBD1 on 6 matching bases. This CDR3 has 14 residues. Trimming cost V 5 bases and J 1 base, with 11 bases left between them. Germline V gives CDR1 SGHVS, CDR2 FQNEAQ.

The rearrangement uses TRBV5-1 and TRBJ2-7; 13 nucleotides match TRBD2. The length of the CDR3 is 16 residues. V gave up 5 bases and J gave up 4 bases; unmatched junction bases: 9. The V gene's germline CDR1 is SGHRS and CDR2 YFSETQ. CDR3 sequence: CASRSTSGGPHYEQYF. CDR3 sequence (DNA): TGCGCCAGCAGGTCGACTAGCGGGGGGCCCCATTACGAGCAGTACTTC.

This clone came up once. The V gene is TRBV19, the J gene TRBJ1-1; D gene unclear. Germline V gene lookup returns CDR1 LNHDA and CDR2 SQIVND (reference sequence). V lost 5 bases and J lost 6, with 13 bases in between. The CDR3 covers 13 residues. CDR3 bases: TGTGCCAGTAGTCCCCGGACGGCGGCTGAAGCTTTCTTT. This encodes CASSPRTAAEAFF.

This chain connects TRBV7-2 to TRBJ1-5; D is undetermined. This CDR3 is 13 amino acids long. Trimming pared 4 bases from V and 3 bases from J, leaving 7 bases between. The germline CDR1 and CDR2 sequences are SGHTA and FQGNSA. The CDR3 nucleotides read TGTGCCAGCAGCTGGAGGTTCAATCAGCCCCAGCATTTT. Translated: CASSWRFNQPQHF. The full variable domain, in which reference TRBV7-2 and TRBJ1-5 provide the parts outside the CDR3, is GAGVSQSPSNKVTEKGKDVELRCDPISGHTALYWYRQSLGQGLEFLIYFQGNSAPDKSGLPSDRFSAERTGGSVSTLTIQRTQQEDSAVYLCASSWRFNQPQHFGDGTRLSIL.

The chain links TRBV11-3 to TRBJ2-3; no definite D call. Germline V CDR1 and CDR2: SGHNT, YENEEA. V was shortened by 1 base and J by 4 bases, with 6 bases between the two germline ends. The CDR3 is made up of 13 amino acids. The CDR3 reads CASSLGMADTQYF. DNA for the CDR3: TGTGCCAGCAGCTTAGGTATGGCAGATACGCAGTATTTT.

The chain carries TRBV2 and TRBJ2-7, with 10 bases matching TRBD2. The CDR3 has 13 amino acids. From germline, CDR1 is SNHLY and CDR2 FYNNEI. V gave up 7 bases and J gave up 1 base; unmatched junction bases: 1. The CDR3 sequence: CASKAGGSYEQYF. In DNA, the CDR3 is TGTGCCAGCAAAGCGGGGGGGTCCTACGAGCAGTACTTC.

This chain connects TRBV15 to TRBJ1-5, with a weak D call TRBD1 (5 bases). The V gene lost 0 bases and the J gene lost 4 bases, with 13 bases spanning the gap. The CDR3 runs to 16 residues. Germline V gene lookup returns CDR1 LNHNV and CDR2 YYDKDF (reference sequence). CDR3 in amino acids: CATSREGPTENQPQHF. CDR3 sequence (DNA): TGTGCCACCAGCAGAGAGGGGCCGACAGAGAATCAGCCCCAGCATTTT. Based on the CDR3 plus reference TRBV15 and TRBJ1-5, the full variable domain is DAMVIQNPRYQVTQFGKPVTLSCSQTLNHNVMYWYQQKSSQAPKLLFHYYDKDFNNEADTPDNFQSRRPNTSFCFLDIRSPGLGDTAMYLCATSREGPTENQPQHFGDGTRLSIL.

This clone turned up a few times. The chain is built from TRBV5-1 and TRBJ2-7; no clear D. With 5 bases removed from V and 0 bases from J, the gap between germline ends came to 9 bases. This CDR3 spans 13 amino acids. CDR1 and CDR2 (germline): SGHRS, YFSETQ. The CDR3 loop is CASRPTYSYEQYF. CDR3 sequence (DNA): TGCGCCAGCAGACCCACCTACTCCTACGAGCAGTACTTC. The entire variable domain, with the rest obtained from reference TRBV5-1 and TRBJ2-7, is as follows: KAGVTQTPRYLIKTRGQQVTLSCSPISGHRSVSWYQQTPGQGLQFLFEYFSETQRNKGNFPGRFSGRQFSNSRSEMNVSTLELGDSALYLCASRPTYSYEQYFGPGTRLTVT.

The chain has TRBV30 and TRBJ1-2; D is uncertain. CDR3 length equals 14 residues. Germline V gene sequence: CDR1 GTSNPN, CDR2 SVGIG (reference sequence). V shed 0 bases and J shed 6 bases, with 14 bases lying between them. The DNA for the CDR3 is TGTGCCTGGAGTGTACAGTGGCGGCCTAATGGCTACACCTTC. It is translated as CAWSVQWRPNGYTF.

V is TRBV5-1 and J is TRBJ2-7, with 9 bases matching TRBD1. CDR3 length: 17 amino acids. V lost 0 bases, J lost 2 bases, and 9 bases stayed unmatched. Germline CDR1 and CDR2: SGHRS and YFSETQ. CDR3: CASSLAEGTGIPYEQYF. CDR3 nucleotide sequence: TGCGCCAGCAGCTTGGCCGAGGGGACAGGGATTCCCTACGAGCAGTACTTC. The complete variable domain, with remaining parts taken from reference TRBV5-1 and TRBJ2-7, reads KAGVTQTPRYLIKTRGQQVTLSCSPISGHRSVSWYQQTPGQGLQFLFEYFSETQRNKGNFPGRFSGRQFSNSRSEMNVSTLELGDSALYLCASSLAEGTGIPYEQYFGPGTRLTVT.